Below are 9 T cell receptor beta chains sequenced from a single sample in a study of blood T cell repertoires in COVID-19 (dated by TCRdb to 2019 to 2021). Libraries came from the immunoSEQ multiplex PCR assay. The table comes from immuneACCESS by way of TCRdb, which keeps in-frame sequences with V and J called. Part of the clones is missing from these tables; in studies checked, under half for an unresolved V gene and the rest for unknown reasons. The sample data list a few hundred thousand clones, and roughly 85% of these were observed just once. Around 4% of the sample is taken by the ten largest. The sample comprised PBMCs or T cells enriched from blood (not recorded which). These receptors came from a woman aged 40 to 50 with acute COVID-19.

This rearrangement joins TRBV5-4 to TRBJ2-7; D might be TRBD1 (6 bases). V was trimmed by 0 bases and J by 5 bases, leaving 9 bases between them. Germline V lookup: CDR1 SGHNT, CDR2 YYREEE (reference sequence). The CDR3 length is 13 residues. The CDR3, as DNA: TGTGCCAGCAGCTTGGACAGGGCCAACGAGCAGTACTTC. Translation: CASSLDRANEQYF.

This chain joins TRBV2 and TRBJ1-2; 7 bases align to TRBD1. CDR1 and CDR2 from the germline V gene are SNHLY and FYNNEI. This CDR3 has 15 residues. V trimming: 5 bases; J trimming: 0 bases; junction bases outside the gene matches: 6. The CDR3 DNA sequence: TGTGCCAGCAGTTCACAGGGGATGGCTAACTATGGCTACACCTTC. Amino acid sequence: CASSSQGMANYGYTF.

A single count supports this clone. The chain has TRBV5-4 and TRBJ2-7, with TRBD1 matching over 7 bases. Losses at the gene ends were 4 bases for V and 7 bases for J; bases not matched to a gene: 14. Germline CDR1 and CDR2: SGHNT and YYREEE (reference sequence). The CDR3 runs 15 residues. In nucleotides, the CDR3 is TGTGCCAGCAGCCTTCAGGGGGTACCCACCAGGGAGCAGTACTTC. It specifies CASSLQGVPTREQYF.

V and J are TRBV5-1 and TRBJ2-7; D gene unclear. Germline-derived CDR1 and CDR2 are SGHRS and YFSETQ. Trimming stripped 6 bases from V and 1 base from J, with 14 bases between. CDR3 length equals 14 residues. The chain's CDR3 is CASNSGTGSYEQYF. In DNA form, the CDR3 reads TGCGCCAGCAACTCCGGTACGGGTTCCTACGAGCAGTACTTC.

This chain uses TRBV19 with TRBJ1-3; D might be TRBD1 (5 bases). The CDR3 spans 15 residues. CDR1 is LNHDA and CDR2 is SQIVND in the germline V gene (reference sequence). Trimming took 7 bases from V and 1 from J, leaving 14 bases between them. CDR3 bases: TGTGCCAGTACGACAGCTACCACTTCTGGAAACACCATATATTTT. It codes for CASTTATTSGNTIYF.

The chain couples TRBV7-9 to TRBJ2-7; D may be TRBD2 (6 bases). The CDR3 consists of 13 residues. Germline lookup yields CDR1 SEHNR and CDR2 FQNEAQ (reference sequence). Trimming left V 5 bases short and J 5 bases short, with 13 bases between. The CDR3 region is CASSPRWGDEQYF. The DNA of the CDR3 is TGTGCCAGCAGCCCGAGGTGGGGGGACGAGCAGTACTTC.

The chain is built from TRBV14 and TRBJ2-5; D may be TRBD2 (6 bases). CDR1 is SGHDN and CDR2 is FVKESK in the germline V gene. Trimming cost V 4 bases and J 7 bases, with 16 bases left between them. CDR3 length equals 14 residues. CDR3 residues: CASSPTGLGGTQYF. The CDR3 DNA reads as TGTGCCAGCAGCCCTACGGGACTCGGCGGGACCCAGTACTTC.

The chain has TRBV7-8 and TRBJ1-2, with D tentatively TRBD1 (6 bases). Germline assignment: CDR1 SGHVS and CDR2 FQNEAQ. Trimming pared 5 bases from V and 7 bases from J, leaving 11 bases between. This CDR3 spans 12 amino acids. The CDR3 loop is CASSQGGGGYTF. CDR3 DNA sequence: TGTGCCAGCAGCCAAGGGGGGGGTGGCTACACCTTC.

The CDR3 DNA follows: TGTGCCACCAGCAACTTAGCGGGGGGCCGGGAGACCCAGTACTTC. It translates to CATSNLAGGRETQYF. The chain joins TRBV15 to TRBJ2-5; 10 nucleotides match TRBD2. The germline V gene encodes CDR1 LNHNV and CDR2 YYDKDF (reference sequence). J lost 5 bases, V lost 4 bases, and 7 bases had no gene match. The CDR3 is made up of 15 amino acids.